The 25 T cell receptor beta chains in this list originate from one sample, sequenced in a study of shared clonotypes between healthy human individuals. TCRdb keeps only in-frame clones here, not all; method: immunoSEQ multiplex PCR. Of some 300,000 clones in the sample, 70% to 75% are singletons; the top ten hold roughly a tenth. The specimen sequenced was memory CD4+ T cells sorted from blood. The sample's subset: CD45RA-negative fraction. The receptors were sampled from a young man in good health.

V usage is TRBV11-2 and J usage is TRBJ2-7, with 9 bases lining up with TRBD2. With 6 bases clipped from V and 2 bases from J, the junction kept 8 bases outside the gene matches. From germline, CDR1 is SGHAT and CDR2 FQNNGV. The CDR3 length is 15 residues. CDR3 nucleotides: TGTGCCAGCAGTTTCATAGCGGGAGAAGCCTACGAGCAGTACTTC. It specifies CASSFIAGEAYEQYF.

This clone has a count of ten or more. A read error may account for a junction end that differs from germline. This sequence joins TRBV7-7 and TRBJ2-3; D call uncertain. This CDR3 is built from 13 residues. Germline CDR1 is SSHAT and CDR2 is FNYEAQ (reference sequence). This CDR3 is CASSLKSADTQYF. DNA for the CDR3: TGTGCTAGCAGCTTAAAGTCGGCAGATACGCAGTATTTT.

V and J are TRBV6-6 and TRBJ2-7, with a weak D call TRBD1 (6 bases). This CDR3 is 12 amino acids long. Germline CDR1 MNHNY, CDR2 SVGAGI (reference sequence). V lost 4 bases to trimming and J lost 8 bases, with 12 bases between them. The CDR3 sequence is CASSSDRTKQYF. The CDR3, as DNA: TGTGCCAGCAGTTCAGACAGGACGAAGCAGTACTTC.

The chain carries TRBV2 and TRBJ1-5; D uncertain. The germline V gene has CDR1 SNHLY and CDR2 FYNNEI. The CDR3 loop spans 11 amino acids. V was trimmed by 1 base and J by 9 bases, leaving 4 bases between them. CDR3 sequence (DNA): TGTGCCAGCAGTGAAGGGGCGCCCCAGCATTTT. Translated: CASSEGAPQHF.

V usage is TRBV29-1 and J usage is TRBJ2-1; 9 bases align to TRBD2. Germline CDR1 is SQVTM and CDR2 is ANQGSEA. The CDR3 consists of 12 residues. The junction had 2 bases not matched to a gene; V was cut back by 4 bases and J by 7 bases. CDR3 sequence reads: CSVGLAVNEQFF. The CDR3 region has the DNA TGCAGCGTTGGACTAGCGGTTAATGAGCAGTTCTTC.

This chain uses TRBV2 with TRBJ2-7; the match to TRBD2 covers 8 bases. V shed 6 bases, J shed 4 bases, and the junction held 5 bases outside the gene matches. CDR1 and CDR2 from the germline V gene are SNHLY and FYNNEI. CDR3 length: 13 residues. The CDR3 here is CASSTSGEYEQYF. CDR3 nucleotides: TGTGCCAGCAGCACTAGCGGAGAATACGAGCAGTACTTC.

The genes are TRBV5-5 and TRBJ2-1; D tentatively reads TRBD1 or TRBD2 (5 bases each). The CDR3 extends over 13 amino acids. Trimming stripped 4 bases from V and 7 bases from J, with 12 bases between. Germline V CDR1 and CDR2: SGHKS, YYEKEE (reference sequence). This chain's CDR3 is CASSPGPWNEQFF. The CDR3 DNA reads as TGTGCCAGCAGCCCGGGACCCTGGAATGAGCAGTTCTTC.

Details on this clone: This CDR3 is also generated by other DNA sequences in the sample. This chain uses TRBV15 with TRBJ1-1; 7 bases are a match to TRBD1. The V and J ends lost 3 bases and 2 bases, in that order; junction bases with no gene match: 6. This CDR3 is built from 15 residues. The germline V gene encodes CDR1 LNHNV and CDR2 YYDKDF (reference sequence). CDR3 region: CATSRGGTANTEAFF. For the CDR3, the DNA is TGTGCCACCAGCAGGGGCGGGACAGCTAACACTGAAGCTTTCTTT. Variable domain in full (rest from reference TRBV15 and TRBJ1-1): DAMVIQNPRYQVTQFGKPVTLSCSQTLNHNVMYWYQQKSSQAPKLLFHYYDKDFNNEADTPDNFQSRRPNTSFCFLDIRSPGLGDTAMYLCATSRGGTANTEAFFGQGTRLTVV.

This clone was detected a few times. The chain is built from TRBV29-1 and TRBJ2-3; tentative D call: TRBD2 (6 bases). The CDR3 runs 12 residues. The germline V gene has CDR1 SQVTM and CDR2 ANQGSEA. The V and J ends lost 7 bases and 2 bases respectively, with 10 bases between them. The CDR3 protein is CSARETTDTQYF. Written as DNA, the CDR3 is TGCAGCGCTCGGGAGACCACAGATACGCAGTATTTT.

This clone has at least ten counts. The genes are TRBV9 and TRBJ2-5; D tentatively reads TRBD1 or TRBD2 (5 bases each). V was clipped by 0 bases and J by 1 base, with 7 bases between them. CDR1 and CDR2 from the germline V gene are SGDLS and YYNGEE. CDR3 length equals 14 residues. CDR3 sequence (DNA): TGTGCCAGCAGCGTAGGGGGGATCCAAGAGACCCAGTACTTC. Translation gives CASSVGGIQETQYF.

This clone was detected only a few times. CDR3 DNA: TGTGCCAGCAGCCGGGCTGCGGGGGCTGGCACAGATACGCAGTATTTT. Translation gives CASSRAAGAGTDTQYF. V is TRBV5-4 and J is TRBJ2-3, with a tentative D call TRBD2 (7 bases). Trimming cost V 4 bases and J 1 base, with 16 bases left between them. Germline V CDR1 and CDR2: SGHNT, YYREEE (reference sequence). The CDR3 spans 16 residues.

The chain is built from TRBV10-2 and TRBJ2-7; TRBD1 matches 7 bases. V shed 5 bases, J shed 3 bases, and the junction held 10 bases outside the gene matches. CDR1 is WSHSY, CDR2 SAAADI, per germline. The CDR3 runs to 15 residues. The CDR3 spells CASSSPRDRNYEQYF. The CDR3 nucleotides are TGCGCCAGCAGTTCACCCCGGGACAGAAACTACGAGCAGTACTTC.

This clone was seen a single time. The chain uses TRBV11-1 and TRBJ1-3; D uncertain. CDR1 and CDR2 from the germline V gene are SGHAT and FQDESV (reference sequence). V lost 4 bases and J lost 2, with 18 bases in between. CDR3 length: 17 amino acids. As DNA, the CDR3 is TGTGCCAGCAGCTCCGAGTCGGCCGGGCTAGCTGGAAACACCATATATTTT. Protein sequence: CASSSESAGLAGNTIYF.

The V gene is TRBV29-1, the J gene TRBJ2-1, with TRBD2 matching over 9 bases. The V gene's germline CDR1 is SQVTM and CDR2 ANQGSEA. Trimming at V came to 3 bases and at J to 8 bases, leaving 8 bases not matched to a gene. CDR3 length: 14 residues. The CDR3 spells CSVDIAGDSDEQFF. CDR3 nucleotides: TGCAGCGTTGACATAGCGGGAGATTCGGATGAGCAGTTCTTC.

The chain links TRBV14 to TRBJ2-3; D could derive from TRBD1 or TRBD2 (5 bases each). Germline V gene data show CDR1 as SGHDN and CDR2 as FVKESK. The CDR3 covers 16 residues. The V end was cut by 3 bases, the J end by 6 bases, with 19 bases between. This CDR3 reads CASSHPTGTLRDTQYF. The CDR3 DNA reads TGTGCCAGCAGCCATCCCACCGGGACCCTAAGGGATACGCAGTATTTT.

This chain joins TRBV11-2 and TRBJ2-2; 11 bases line up with TRBD2. This CDR3 has 15 amino acids. Germline CDR1 is SGHAT and CDR2 is FQNNGV. V dropped 3 bases and J dropped 7; count of bases not matched to a gene: 4. The CDR3 nucleotides are TGTGCCAGCAGCTTCGGTAGCGGGAGGGTCGGGGAGCTGTTTTTT. It codes for CASSFGSGRVGELFF.

This chain links TRBV28 with TRBJ2-3; D unresolved. V lost 3 bases and J lost 8, with 9 bases in between. The germline V gene encodes CDR1 MDHEN and CDR2 SYDVKM. This CDR3 is built from 12 residues. In nucleotides, the CDR3 is TGTGCCAGCAGTTTTAGAGGCCTTACGCAGTATTTT. It specifies CASSFRGLTQYF.

V and J are TRBV5-1 and TRBJ2-5; the match to TRBD2 covers 10 bases. The CDR3 consists of 17 residues. From germline, CDR1 is SGHRS and CDR2 YFSETQ. The trim removed 10 bases at V and 5 bases at J, leaving 20 bases unmatched. The CDR3, as DNA: TGCGCCTCCGAGTGGGGCGCACTAGCGGGAATGATGGAGACCCAGTACTTC. It translates to CASEWGALAGMMETQYF. Using reference TRBV5-1 and TRBJ2-5 for the parts outside the CDR3, the full variable domain is KAGVTQTPRYLIKTRGQQVTLSCSPISGHRSVSWYQQTPGQGLQFLFEYFSETQRNKGNFPGRFSGRQFSNSRSEMNVSTLELGDSALYLCASEWGALAGMMETQYFGPGTRLLVL.

The chain joins TRBV11-2 to TRBJ1-4; perhaps TRBD1 as D (5 bases). The CDR3 contains 14 residues. With 6 bases removed from V and 0 bases from J, the gap between germline ends came to 8 bases. Germline V CDR1 and CDR2: SGHAT, FQNNGV. CDR3 sequence (DNA): TGTGCCAGCAGGTCGGGACCAACTAATGAAAAACTGTTTTTT. Protein sequence: CASRSGPTNEKLFF. Based on the CDR3 plus reference TRBV11-2 and TRBJ1-4, the full variable domain is EAGVAQSPRYKIIEKRQSVAFWCNPISGHATLYWYQQILGQGPKLLIQFQNNGVVDDSQLPKDRFSAERLKGVDSTLKIQPAKLEDSAVYLCASRSGPTNEKLFFGSGTQLSVL.

The chain has TRBV5-1 and TRBJ2-7; D may match TRBD1 or TRBD2 (5 bases each). The CDR3 spans 14 residues. V was cut by 3 bases and J by 6 bases, with 16 bases left in between. Germline CDR1 is SGHRS and CDR2 is YFSETQ. CDR3 nucleotide sequence: TGCGCCAGCAGCTCGTTTGAGGGGCTCTCCGAGCAGTACTTC. Residues: CASSSFEGLSEQYF.

J is TRBJ2-1 and V is TRBV6-5; 12 positions match TRBD2. The CDR3 runs 14 residues. Trimming removed 2 bases from V and 7 bases from J; junction bases left unmatched: 0. The V gene's germline CDR1 is MNHEY and CDR2 SVGAGI. The DNA of the CDR3 is TGTGCCAGCAGTTACGGGACTAGCGGGAATGAGCAGTTCTTC. Amino acids: CASSYGTSGNEQFF.

The V call is TRBV6-6, the J call TRBJ2-7; TRBD2 might be the D (6 bases). Germline loops: CDR1 MNHNY, CDR2 SVGAGI (reference sequence). CDR3 length: 15 residues. V was clipped by 2 bases and J by 1 base, with 12 bases between them. For the CDR3, the DNA is TGTGCCAGCAGTTACCCCCCGGGACTTTCCTACGAGCAGTACTTC. Protein product: CASSYPPGLSYEQYF.

The rearrangement uses TRBV2 and TRBJ2-3, with D maybe TRBD2 (6 bases). CDR1 is SNHLY, CDR2 FYNNEI, per germline. The CDR3 loop spans 14 amino acids. Deletions cut 7 bases from V and 1 base from J, with 12 bases between. The CDR3 bases are TGTGCCAGCACCCCCCCTAGCGGCACAGATACGCAGTATTTT. Translated: CASTPPSGTDTQYF.

The chain employs TRBV7-9 and TRBJ2-1, with D hard to call. Germline CDR1 reads SEHNR; CDR2 reads FQNEAQ (reference sequence). Trimming stripped 1 base from V and 5 bases from J, with 15 bases between. The CDR3 loop spans 16 amino acids. DNA of the CDR3: TGTGCCAGCAGCTTAGGTAAGGGTTGGCTGGACAATGAGCAGTTCTTC. It specifies CASSLGKGWLDNEQFF. Combining the CDR3 with reference TRBV7-9 and TRBJ2-1 gives the whole variable domain DTGVSQNPRHKITKRGQNVTFRCDPISEHNRLYWYRQTLGQGPEFLTYFQNEAQLEKSRLLSDRFSAERPKGSFSTLEIQRTEQGDSAMYLCASSLGKGWLDNEQFFGPGTRLTVL.

The chain uses TRBV5-1 and TRBJ2-7, with 15 bases identical to TRBD2. There are 17 residues in the CDR3. The V gene end was trimmed by 2 bases and the J gene end by 6 bases; junction bases not matched to a gene: 9. The germline gives CDR1 SGHRS, CDR2 YFSETQ. The CDR3 is CASSFGLAGGPALEQYF. In nucleotides, the CDR3 is TGCGCCAGCAGCTTTGGACTAGCGGGAGGGCCCGCTCTCGAGCAGTACTTC.